Listed below are T cell receptor beta chains from one sample, sequenced in a study of beta chain features in type 1 diabetes. Measured with immunoSEQ multiplex PCR; TCRdb has only the in-frame clones, and not every one. Of about 620,000 clones in the sample, 15% to 17% are singletons; the top ten hold 0.07% to 0.095%. The sequencing sample was made of naive CD4+ T cells from blood. The receptors were sampled from a man younger than 35 in good health. The CDR3 runs from the conserved cysteine through the conserved F or W. The D gene is left open where the match is weak. Clone size is not always given. Where it is, it says once, few, many or a class for expanded clones.

v_gene: TRBV7-9
abundance: .
d_gene: TRBD2
j_gene: TRBJ2-1
CDR3aa: CASSPQGLAGFYNEQFF
CDR3nt: TGTGCCAGCAGCCCCCAGGGACTAGCCGGATTCTACAATGAGCAGTTCTTC

v_gene: TRBV2
abundance: .
d_gene: TRBD2
j_gene: TRBJ2-7
CDR3aa: CASSRGLAYEQYF
CDR3nt: TGTGCCAGCAGCCGCGGACTAGCCTACGAGCAGTACTTC

v_gene: TRBV2
abundance: few
d_gene: .
j_gene: TRBJ1-1
CDR3aa: CASRGLKGRPEAFF
CDR3nt: TGTGCCAGCAGGGGCCTGAAGGGGCGCCCTGAAGCTTTCTTT

v_gene: TRBV11-3
abundance: .
d_gene: TRBD2
j_gene: TRBJ2-5
CDR3aa: CASSSTSGWEETQYF
CDR3nt: TGTGCCAGCAGCTCAACTAGCGGGTGGGAGGAGACCCAGTACTTC

v_gene: TRBV7-9
abundance: few
d_gene: .
j_gene: TRBJ2-3
CDR3aa: CASSLRGAIADTQYF
CDR3nt: TGTGCCAGCAGCTTACGGGGGGCCATTGCAGATACGCAGTATTTT

v_gene: TRBV7-9
abundance: few
d_gene: .
j_gene: TRBJ1-4
CDR3aa: CASSSQGLGEKLFF
CDR3nt: TGTGCCAGCAGCTCACAGGGTTTAGGGGAAAAACTGTTTTTT

v_gene: TRBV6-5
abundance: few
d_gene: TRBD1
j_gene: TRBJ2-5
CDR3aa: CASRPGQGVGETQYF
CDR3nt: TGTGCCAGCAGACCGGGACAGGGCGTAGGGGAGACCCAGTACTTC

v_gene: TRBV5-1
abundance: .
d_gene: TRBD2
j_gene: TRBJ2-5
CDR3aa: CASSTGLAGGIRETQYF
CDR3nt: TGCGCCAGCAGCACGGGACTAGCGGGAGGGATTAGAGAGACCCAGTACTTC

v_gene: TRBV5-5
abundance: .
d_gene: TRBD2
j_gene: TRBJ2-7
CDR3aa: CASTRTSGGNNEQYF
CDR3nt: TGTGCCAGCACCAGGACTAGCGGGGGGAACAACGAGCAGTACTTC

v_gene: TRBV10-3
abundance: .
d_gene: .
j_gene: TRBJ2-2
CDR3aa: CAISGPLANTGELFF
CDR3nt: TGTGCCATCAGCGGACCACTGGCGAACACCGGGGAGCTGTTTTTT

v_gene: TRBV18
abundance: few
d_gene: TRBD2
j_gene: TRBJ2-5
CDR3aa: CASSPQSGGQETQYF
CDR3nt: TGTGCCAGCTCACCACAGTCGGGGGGCCAAGAGACCCAGTACTTC

v_gene: TRBV5-1
abundance: .
d_gene: .
j_gene: TRBJ2-5
CDR3aa: CASSLTGTVETQYF
CDR3nt: TGCGCCAGCAGCTTGACCGGGACCGTAGAGACCCAGTACTTC

v_gene: TRBV29-1
abundance: .
d_gene: .
j_gene: TRBJ2-5
CDR3aa: CSVAGTAEQYF
CDR3nt: TGCAGCGTCGCTGGGACCGCGGAGCAGTACTTC

v_gene: TRBV5-1
abundance: few
d_gene: TRBD1
j_gene: TRBJ2-7
CDR3aa: CASSLEGQGAKYEQYF
CDR3nt: TGCGCCAGCAGCTTGGAGGGGCAGGGGGCAAAGTACGAGCAGTACTTC

v_gene: TRBV5-6
abundance: .
d_gene: .
j_gene: TRBJ2-7
CDR3aa: CASSHSTNYEQYF
CDR3nt: TGTGCCAGCAGCCACTCCACAAACTACGAGCAGTACTTC

v_gene: TRBV7-6
abundance: few
d_gene: .
j_gene: TRBJ1-6
CDR3aa: CASSLRTGNSPLHF
CDR3nt: TGTGCCAGCAGCCTCCGCACGGGCAATTCACCCCTCCACTTT

v_gene: TRBV29-1
abundance: .
d_gene: .
j_gene: TRBJ2-3
CDR3aa: CSAGGWYTQYF
CDR3nt: TGCAGCGCCGGGGGCTGGTATACGCAGTATTTT

v_gene: TRBV2
abundance: few
d_gene: .
j_gene: TRBJ2-1
CDR3aa: CASQRSSYNEQFF
CDR3nt: TGTGCCAGCCAAAGGAGCTCCTACAATGAGCAGTTCTTC

v_gene: TRBV7-2
abundance: few
d_gene: TRBD2
j_gene: TRBJ2-2
CDR3aa: CASSQREGTGELFF
CDR3nt: TGTGCCAGCAGCCAGCGGGAGGGCACCGGGGAGCTGTTTTTT

v_gene: TRBV10-3
abundance: few
d_gene: .
j_gene: TRBJ1-2
CDR3aa: CAITPREGYGYTF
CDR3nt: TGTGCCATCACCCCTAGGGAAGGCTATGGCTACACCTTC

v_gene: TRBV30
abundance: few
d_gene: .
j_gene: TRBJ1-1
CDR3aa: CAWSVGGQMNTEAFF
CDR3nt: TGTGCCTGGAGTGTAGGAGGGCAGATGAACACTGAAGCTTTCTTT

v_gene: TRBV9
abundance: .
d_gene: TRBD2
j_gene: TRBJ2-7
CDR3aa: CASSVALASGRGYEQYF
CDR3nt: TGTGCCAGCAGCGTAGCCCTGGCTAGCGGGAGAGGTTACGAGCAGTACTTC

v_gene: TRBV27
abundance: few
d_gene: TRBD1
j_gene: TRBJ1-1
CDR3aa: CASSPGTVLEAAFF
CDR3nt: TGTGCCAGCAGCCCCGGGACAGTCTTAGAAGCTGCTTTCTTT

v_gene: TRBV25-1
abundance: few
d_gene: .
j_gene: TRBJ2-5
CDR3aa: CASSEWRGETQYF
CDR3nt: TGTGCCAGCAGTGAATGGAGGGGAGAGACCCAGTACTTC

v_gene: TRBV18
abundance: .
d_gene: TRBD2
j_gene: TRBJ2-3
CDR3aa: CASSPLASGGATDTQYF
CDR3nt: TGTGCCAGCTCACCATTGGCTAGCGGGGGCGCCACAGATACGCAGTATTTT

v_gene: TRBV9
abundance: few
d_gene: .
j_gene: TRBJ2-6
CDR3aa: CASSLISGANVLTF
CDR3nt: TGTGCCAGCAGCCTTATCTCTGGGGCCAACGTCCTGACTTTC

v_gene: TRBV9
abundance: .
d_gene: .
j_gene: TRBJ2-3
CDR3aa: CASSVVGHSTDTQYF
CDR3nt: TGTGCCAGCAGCGTAGTAGGCCATAGCACAGATACGCAGTATTTT

v_gene: TRBV19
abundance: few
d_gene: .
j_gene: TRBJ1-1
CDR3aa: CASTLSGYTEAFF
CDR3nt: TGTGCCAGTACTCTTAGTGGGTACACTGAAGCTTTCTTT

v_gene: TRBV2
abundance: few
d_gene: .
j_gene: TRBJ2-2
CDR3aa: CASSEETRGGELFF
CDR3nt: TGTGCCAGCAGTGAAGAGACCCGGGGCGGGGAGCTGTTTTTT

v_gene: TRBV9
abundance: .
d_gene: TRBD1
j_gene: TRBJ1-3
CDR3aa: CASSGMGQRGNTIYF
CDR3nt: TGTGCCAGCAGCGGAATGGGACAGAGAGGAAACACCATATATTTT

v_gene: TRBV28
abundance: .
d_gene: .
j_gene: TRBJ1-2
CDR3aa: CASSLSLPFTNYGYTF
CDR3nt: TGTGCCAGCAGTTTATCTTTGCCTTTTACTAACTATGGCTACACCTTC

v_gene: TRBV6-5
abundance: .
d_gene: TRBD1
j_gene: TRBJ1-1
CDR3aa: CASSWDRVNTEAFF
CDR3nt: TGTGCCAGCAGTTGGGACAGGGTGAACACTGAAGCTTTCTTT

v_gene: TRBV5-4
abundance: .
d_gene: TRBD1
j_gene: TRBJ2-1
CDR3aa: CASSSGQIVNEQFF
CDR3nt: TGTGCCAGCAGCTCGGGACAGATTGTAAATGAGCAGTTCTTC

v_gene: TRBV4-1
abundance: .
d_gene: .
j_gene: TRBJ1-1
CDR3aa: CASSPTRGTEAFF
CDR3nt: TGCGCCAGCAGCCCTACTAGGGGCACTGAAGCTTTCTTT

v_gene: TRBV9
abundance: .
d_gene: .
j_gene: TRBJ2-1
CDR3aa: CASSVAPRTDGYEQFF
CDR3nt: TGTGCCAGCAGCGTAGCTCCCCGGACGGACGGCTACGAGCAGTTCTTC

v_gene: TRBV14
abundance: .
d_gene: .
j_gene: TRBJ2-5
CDR3aa: CASSVRPTSSAGTQYF
CDR3nt: TGTGCCAGCAGCGTACGCCCCACTAGCTCTGCAGGGACCCAGTACTTC

v_gene: TRBV7-2
abundance: few
d_gene: .
j_gene: TRBJ2-7
CDR3aa: CASSFSRGTYEQYF
CDR3nt: TGTGCCAGCAGCTTCAGCAGGGGCACCTACGAGCAGTACTTC

v_gene: TRBV4-1
abundance: .
d_gene: .
j_gene: TRBJ2-3
CDR3aa: CASSHRSGSGASTDTQYF
CDR3nt: TGCGCCAGCAGCCACCGTAGCGGATCGGGTGCTAGCACAGATACGCAGTATTTT

v_gene: TRBV4-3
abundance: .
d_gene: .
j_gene: TRBJ1-6
CDR3aa: CASSQDVGQGGQNSPLHF
CDR3nt: TGCGCCAGCAGCCAAGATGTGGGGCAGGGAGGGCAGAATTCACCCCTCCACTTT

v_gene: TRBV7-2
abundance: .
d_gene: TRBD2
j_gene: TRBJ2-3
CDR3aa: CASSFPRRGGGADTQYF
CDR3nt: TGTGCCAGCAGCTTTCCGAGGCGGGGGGGAGGTGCAGATACGCAGTATTTT

v_gene: TRBV13
abundance: few
d_gene: .
j_gene: TRBJ2-7
CDR3aa: CASSFSPSEQYF
CDR3nt: TGTGCCAGCAGCTTCTCCCCTTCCGAGCAGTACTTC

v_gene: TRBV7-6
abundance: .
d_gene: .
j_gene: TRBJ2-1
CDR3aa: CASSREHNLYNEQFF
CDR3nt: TGTGCCAGCAGCCGAGAACACAACCTCTACAATGAGCAGTTCTTC

v_gene: TRBV4-2
abundance: .
d_gene: TRBD1
j_gene: TRBJ2-7
CDR3aa: CASSQDYRGPVSYEQYF
CDR3nt: TGTGCCAGCAGCCAAGATTACAGGGGGCCAGTTTCCTACGAGCAGTACTTC

v_gene: TRBV6-5
abundance: .
d_gene: TRBD2
j_gene: TRBJ2-3
CDR3aa: CASSYGAGGGTDTQYF
CDR3nt: TGTGCCAGCAGTTATGGGGCGGGAGGGGGCACAGATACGCAGTATTTT

v_gene: TRBV9
abundance: .
d_gene: TRBD2
j_gene: TRBJ2-1
CDR3aa: CASSLPEGGGRSYNEQFF
CDR3nt: TGTGCCAGCAGCCTCCCAGAGGGCGGGGGGAGATCCTACAATGAGCAGTTCTTC

v_gene: TRBV25-1
abundance: few
d_gene: TRBD1
j_gene: TRBJ1-2
CDR3aa: CASQRTGGLGYTF
CDR3nt: TGTGCCAGTCAAAGAACAGGGGGCTTAGGCTACACCTTC